This TCR beta chain was retrieved from a study of T cells in Graves' hyperthyroidism and ophthalmopathy. Diagnoses used clinical symptoms, serum thyroxine and TRAb, thyroid ultrasound and orbital computed tomography. This CDR3 has 13 amino acids. Germline V CDR1 and CDR2: WSHSY, SAAADI. V was cut by 11 bases and J by 5 bases, with 16 bases left in between. This clonotype was seen repeatedly, ten times or more. The antigen is unknown. Overall study findings and caveats: Ophthalmopathy onset followed model prediction by a median about seven months.

The CDR3 regions of TCR beta were amplified from RNA transcripts. TCR CDR3 regions were first amplified by RT-PCR with HTBI primers. TCRdb called the multiplex PCR reads again in MiXCR, with one record for every CDR3 protein. The repertoire consists of about 700,000 distinct CDR3 sequences, with around 15% occurring once and the leading ten covering roughly 10%. The receptor was derived from a woman under 30 with Graves' hyperthyroidism. Sample: blood. The chain uses TRBV10-2 and TRBJ2-1; a weak D match, TRBD2 (6 bases). Here the CDR3 DNA reads TGCGCCCATGCGGGACTGCAAAACAATGAGCAGTTCTTC. Residues: CAHAGLQNNEQFF.